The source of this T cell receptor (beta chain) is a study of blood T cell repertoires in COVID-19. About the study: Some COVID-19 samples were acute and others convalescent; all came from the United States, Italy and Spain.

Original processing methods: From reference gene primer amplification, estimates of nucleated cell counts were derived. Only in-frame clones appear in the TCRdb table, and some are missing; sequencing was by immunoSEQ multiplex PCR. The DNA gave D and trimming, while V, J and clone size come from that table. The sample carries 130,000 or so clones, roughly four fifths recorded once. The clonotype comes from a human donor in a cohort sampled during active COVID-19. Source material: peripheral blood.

The DNA of the CDR3 is TGCGCCAGCAGCCAAGATGCCGGACAGAGCTCCTATAATTCACCCCTCCACTTT. Protein: CASSQDAGQSSYNSPLHF. The V and J genes are TRBV4-1 and TRBJ1-6; D might be TRBD1 (6 bases). The V gene lost 0 bases and the J gene lost 0 bases, with 12 bases spanning the gap. This CDR3 contains 18 residues. The germline gives CDR1 MGHRA, CDR2 YSYEKL.